The present T cell receptor (beta chain) was sequenced within a study of cytomegalovirus exposure and HLA in healthy donors. The germline V gene has CDR1 SEHNR and CDR2 FQNEAQ (reference sequence). Trimming pared 5 bases from V and 8 bases from J, leaving 16 bases between. CDR3 length: 14 residues. The PCR used 60 Vbeta and 13 Jbeta primers. The assay was immunoSEQ multiplex PCR, and TCRdb's table has in-frame clones only and misses some. The sample includes 100,000 or so clones, approximately 84% of them seen just once. Sequenced material: PBMCs. This rearrangement joins TRBV7-9 to TRBJ2-1, with D maybe TRBD2 (6 bases). The TCR originated in a man between 18 and 35 years old in good health and CMV-seronegative. The CDR3 region is CASSVSGNPDEQFF. CDR3 DNA: TGTGCCAGCAGCGTTAGCGGTAACCCGGATGAGCAGTTCTTC.